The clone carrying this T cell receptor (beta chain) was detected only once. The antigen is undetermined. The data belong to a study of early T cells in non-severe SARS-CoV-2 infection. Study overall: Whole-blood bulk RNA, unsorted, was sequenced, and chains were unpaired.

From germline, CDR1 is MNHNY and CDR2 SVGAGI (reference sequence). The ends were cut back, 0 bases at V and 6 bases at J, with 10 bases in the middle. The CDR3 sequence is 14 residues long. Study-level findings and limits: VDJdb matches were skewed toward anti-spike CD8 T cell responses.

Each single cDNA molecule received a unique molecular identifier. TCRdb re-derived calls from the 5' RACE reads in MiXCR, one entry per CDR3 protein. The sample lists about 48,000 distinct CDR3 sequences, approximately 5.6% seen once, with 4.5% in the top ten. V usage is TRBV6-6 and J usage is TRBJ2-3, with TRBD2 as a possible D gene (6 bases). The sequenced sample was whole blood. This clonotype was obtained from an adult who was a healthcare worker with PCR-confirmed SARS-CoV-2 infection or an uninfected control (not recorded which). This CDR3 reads CASSYSPGRDTQYF. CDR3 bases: TGTGCCAGCAGTTACTCCCCAGGGAGGGATACGCAGTATTTT.